This TCR beta chain came from a study of T cell repertoires in cytomegalovirus infection. Study as a whole: It was recently identified HLA-C-restricted and well-studied HLA-B-restricted CMV epitopes that the study used. Indications of both CMV infection and matching HLA type were provided by public TCR beta signatures.

Study-level findings and limits: Dominant in the ex vivo response were TCR beta clonotypes restricted by HLA-C and specific for CMV.

This clonotype has only a few counts. Antigen: not known. Germline CDR1 MNHEY, CDR2 SVGEGT. The CDR3 totals 13 residues. Deletions cut 7 bases from V and 3 bases from J, with 13 bases between. A single record per CDR3 protein comes from TCRdb applying MiXCR to the reads. The sample yields some 940,000 distinct CDR3 sequences, approximately 30% seen once. V is TRBV6-2 or TRBV6-3 and J is TRBJ2-7; the D is unclear. The sequence was obtained from a human donor in good health (CMV status not recorded). Some clones in this sample may be carry-over from other donors' samples. Material: cultured CD8+ T cells from PBMCs, obtained from culture after CMV antigen stimulation. CDR3 region: CASTSETSYEQYV. For the CDR3, the DNA is TGTGCCAGCACCTCTGAAACGAGCTACGAGCAGTACGTC.